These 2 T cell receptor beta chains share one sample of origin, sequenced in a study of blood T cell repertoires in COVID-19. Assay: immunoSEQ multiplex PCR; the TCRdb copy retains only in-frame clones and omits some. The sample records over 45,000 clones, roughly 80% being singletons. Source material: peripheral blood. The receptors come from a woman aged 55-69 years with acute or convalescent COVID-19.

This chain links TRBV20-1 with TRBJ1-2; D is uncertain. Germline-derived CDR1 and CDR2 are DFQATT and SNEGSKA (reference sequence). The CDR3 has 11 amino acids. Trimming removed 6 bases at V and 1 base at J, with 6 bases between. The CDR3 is CSALFNYGYTF. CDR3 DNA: TGCAGTGCCCTATTTAACTATGGCTACACCTTC.

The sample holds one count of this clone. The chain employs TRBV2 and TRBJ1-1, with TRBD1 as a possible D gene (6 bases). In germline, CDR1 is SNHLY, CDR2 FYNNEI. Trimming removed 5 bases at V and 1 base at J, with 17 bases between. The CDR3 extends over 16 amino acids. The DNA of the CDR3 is TGTGCCAGCAGTACCCCTACAGGGATAGGGAACACTGAAGCTTTCTTT. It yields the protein CASSTPTGIGNTEAFF.